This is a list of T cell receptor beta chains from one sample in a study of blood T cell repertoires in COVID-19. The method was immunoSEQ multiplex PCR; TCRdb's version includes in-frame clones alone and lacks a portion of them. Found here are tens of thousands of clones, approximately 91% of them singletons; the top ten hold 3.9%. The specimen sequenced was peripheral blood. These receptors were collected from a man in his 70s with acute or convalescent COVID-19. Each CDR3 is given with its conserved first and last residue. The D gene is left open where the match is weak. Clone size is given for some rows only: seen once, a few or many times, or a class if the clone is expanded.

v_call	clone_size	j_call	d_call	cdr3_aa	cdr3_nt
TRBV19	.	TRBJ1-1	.	CASSIVGTGTNTEAFF	TGTGCCAGTAGTATAGTAGGTACAGGGACGAACACTGAAGCTTTCTTT
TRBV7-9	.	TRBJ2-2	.	CASRTLIGGNTGELFF	TGTGCCAGCAGGACCCTGATAGGCGGGAACACCGGGGAGCTGTTTTTT
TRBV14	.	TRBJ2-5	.	CASSHLAQETQYF	TGTGCCAGCAGCCACTTGGCTCAAGAGACCCAGTACTTC
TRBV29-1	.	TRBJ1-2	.	CSVADRTHYGYTF	TGCAGCGTTGCTGATCGGACACACTATGGCTACACCTTC
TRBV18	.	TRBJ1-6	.	CASSDAGGNSPLHF	TGTGCCAGCTCAGATGCCGGGGGTAATTCACCCCTCCACTTT
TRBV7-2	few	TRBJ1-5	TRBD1	CASSFFDRAGEPQHF	TGTGCCAGCAGCTTTTTTGACAGGGCAGGTGAGCCCCAGCATTTT
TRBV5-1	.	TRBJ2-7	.	CASSLTQGTHSPYEQYF	TGCGCCAGCAGCTTGACCCAGGGAACCCACAGCCCCTACGAGCAGTACTTC
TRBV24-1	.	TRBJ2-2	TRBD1	CATSPGTGNTGELFF	TGTGCCACCAGTCCCGGGACAGGGAACACCGGGGAGCTGTTTTTT
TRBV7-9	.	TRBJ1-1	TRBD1	CASSLGQGGDTEAFF	TGTGCCAGCAGCTTAGGCCAGGGGGGCGACACTGAAGCTTTCTTT
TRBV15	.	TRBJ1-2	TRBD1	CATSRDRQGGYTF	TGTGCCACCAGCAGGGACAGGCAGGGTGGCTACACCTTC
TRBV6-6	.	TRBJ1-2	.	CASSLKEDGYTF	TGTGCCAGCAGCCTCAAAGAGGATGGCTACACCTTC
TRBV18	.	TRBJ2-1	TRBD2	CASSPLAGGQFF	TGTGCCAGCTCACCACTAGCGGGGGGGCAGTTCTTC
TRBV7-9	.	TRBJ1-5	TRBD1	CASSSLGQGSNQPQHF	TGTGCCAGCAGCTCATTGGGACAGGGGAGCAATCAGCCCCAGCATTTT
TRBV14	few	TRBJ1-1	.	CASSQTMSTEAFF	TGTGCCAGCAGCCAGACAATGAGCACTGAAGCTTTCTTT
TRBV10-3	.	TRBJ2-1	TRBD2	CAISVSLAGGSYNEQFF	TGTGCCATCAGCGTATCATTAGCGGGGGGCTCCTACAATGAGCAGTTCTTC
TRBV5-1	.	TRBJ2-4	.	CASSLGGTMRGKPSKNIQYF	TGCGCCAGCAGCTTGGGCGGAACCATGCGAGGGAAGCCATCCAAAAACATTCAGTACTTC
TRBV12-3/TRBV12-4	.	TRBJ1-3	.	CASRRGTGNTIYF	TGTGCCAGCAGACGGGGAACTGGAAACACCATATATTTT
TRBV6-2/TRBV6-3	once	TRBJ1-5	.	CASSRTEGNQPQHF	TGTGCCAGCAGCAGGACAGAAGGCAATCAGCCCCAGCATTTT
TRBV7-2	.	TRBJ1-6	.	CASSRTGPGWNSPLHF	TGTGCCAGCAGTAGAACAGGGCCTGGGTGGAATTCACCCCTCCACTTT
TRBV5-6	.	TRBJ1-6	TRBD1	CASSQPGQVDSPLHF	TGTGCCAGCAGCCAGCCGGGACAGGTGGATTCACCCCTCCACTTT
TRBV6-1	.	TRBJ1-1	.	CASSVGGGAFF	TGTGCCAGCTCTGTAGGGGGGGGAGCTTTCTTT
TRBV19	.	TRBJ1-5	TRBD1	CASSVPQGYQPQHF	TGTGCCAGTAGCGTCCCACAGGGGTATCAGCCCCAGCATTTT
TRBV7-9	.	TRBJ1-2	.	CASSPDDTGIFGYTF	TGTGCCAGCAGCCCGGATGATACAGGGATCTTTGGCTACACCTTC
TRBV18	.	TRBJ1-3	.	CASSPAGTGNTIYF	TGTGCCAGCTCACCGGCAGGGACTGGAAACACCATATATTTT
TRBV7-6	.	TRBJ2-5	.	CASSLVGQQETQYF	TGTGCCAGCAGCTTAGTAGGACAGCAAGAGACCCAGTACTTC
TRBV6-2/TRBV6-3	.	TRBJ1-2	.	CASSYSGSGLASTF	TGTGCCAGCAGTTACTCAGGCTCAGGGTTGGCCTCCACCTTC
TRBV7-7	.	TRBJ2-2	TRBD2	CASSPLSGGPITGELFF	TGTGCCAGCAGCCCACTCAGCGGGGGACCAATTACCGGGGAGCTGTTTTTT
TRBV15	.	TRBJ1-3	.	CATSTASGNTIYF	TGTGCCACCAGCACAGCGTCTGGAAACACCATATATTTT
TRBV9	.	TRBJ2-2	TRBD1	CASSVDGQGNAGELFF	TGTGCCAGCAGCGTAGACGGACAGGGAAACGCCGGGGAGCTGTTTTTT
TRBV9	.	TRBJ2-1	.	CASSVMTGSGQFF	TGTGCCAGCAGCGTAATGACAGGTTCGGGACAGTTCTTC
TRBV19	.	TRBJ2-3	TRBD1	CASSPQGLLDTQYF	TGTGCCAGTAGTCCACAGGGGTTGCTTGATACGCAGTATTTT
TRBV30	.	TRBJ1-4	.	CAWSVSGKGNEKLFF	TGTGCCTGGAGTGTTAGCGGGAAGGGGAATGAAAAACTGTTTTTT
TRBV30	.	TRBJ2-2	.	CAWSKGGLNTGELFF	TGTGCCTGGAGCAAGGGGGGGCTGAACACCGGGGAGCTGTTTTTT
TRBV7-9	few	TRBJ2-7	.	CASSFAAQEQYF	TGTGCCAGCAGCTTCGCTGCGCAAGAGCAGTACTTC
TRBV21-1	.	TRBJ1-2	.	CARSIGQVRLYYLANYGYTF	TGTGCCAGAAGCATCGGACAGGTCCGCCTTTATTACCTGGCTAACTATGGCTACACCTTC
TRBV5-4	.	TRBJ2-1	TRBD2	CASSSLAGGPGEQFF	TGTGCCAGCAGCTCCTTAGCGGGGGGGCCCGGTGAGCAGTTCTTC
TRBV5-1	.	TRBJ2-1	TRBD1	CASSFSGGSYNEQFF	TGCGCCAGCAGCTTTTCAGGGGGATCGTACAATGAGCAGTTCTTC
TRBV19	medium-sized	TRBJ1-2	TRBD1	CASSTQGQGRYGYTF	TGTGCCAGTAGTACCCAAGGACAGGGAAGATATGGCTACACCTTC
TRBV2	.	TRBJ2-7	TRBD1	CASSEPGTGGEQYF	TGTGCCAGCAGTGAACCAGGGACAGGCGGAGAGCAGTACTTC
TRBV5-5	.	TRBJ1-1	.	CASMLARTTEAFF	TGTGCCAGCATGTTAGCCAGGACTACTGAAGCTTTCTTT
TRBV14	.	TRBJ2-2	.	CASSSGPRDIRGELFF	TGTGCCAGCAGCTCCGGGCCCAGGGACATCCGGGGGGAGCTGTTTTTT
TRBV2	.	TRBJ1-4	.	CASSGGLVNEKLFF	TGTGCCAGCAGTGGGGGGCTAGTTAATGAAAAACTGTTTTTT
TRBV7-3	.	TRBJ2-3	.	CASSSIYPTDTQYF	TGTGCCAGCAGCTCTATATACCCCACAGATACGCAGTATTTT
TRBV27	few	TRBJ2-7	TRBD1	CASRGVDRGSYEQYF	TGTGCCAGCAGAGGGGTGGACAGGGGCTCCTACGAGCAGTACTTC
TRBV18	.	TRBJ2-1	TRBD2	CASSPDVSGGLYNEQFF	TGTGCCAGCTCACCCGACGTTAGCGGGGGGCTTTACAATGAGCAGTTCTTC
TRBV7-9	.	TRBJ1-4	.	CASSLDGEEAEKLFF	TGTGCCAGCAGCTTAGACGGGGAGGAGGCTGAAAAACTGTTTTTT
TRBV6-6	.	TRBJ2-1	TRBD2	CASSYLKASGGNEQFF	TGTGCCAGCAGTTACTTAAAGGCTAGCGGGGGGAATGAGCAGTTCTTC
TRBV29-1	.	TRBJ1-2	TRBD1	CSVRDRGSGGYTF	TGCAGCGTTCGGGACAGGGGTTCAGGTGGCTACACCTTC
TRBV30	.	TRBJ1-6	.	CAWVEPGGLNSPLHF	TGTGCCTGGGTAGAACCAGGAGGCCTTAATTCACCCCTCCACTTT
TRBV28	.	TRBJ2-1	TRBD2	CASTGGVYNEQFF	TGTGCCAGCACGGGGGGTGTATACAATGAGCAGTTCTTC
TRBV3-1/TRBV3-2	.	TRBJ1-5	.	CASSQRDNGPYWPQHF	TGTGCCAGCAGCCAACGGGACAATGGGCCATATTGGCCCCAGCATTTT
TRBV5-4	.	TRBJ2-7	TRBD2	CASSTGGSYEQYF	TGTGCCAGCAGCACCGGGGGGTCGTACGAGCAGTACTTC
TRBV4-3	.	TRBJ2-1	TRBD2	CASSQGLAGTDNEQFF	TGCGCCAGCAGCCAAGGGCTAGCGGGGACGGACAATGAGCAGTTCTTC
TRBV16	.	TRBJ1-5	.	CASSQSGQLGNQPQHF	TGTGCCAGCAGCCAATCCGGCCAGCTAGGCAATCAGCCCCAGCATTTT
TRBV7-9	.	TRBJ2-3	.	CASSPRTRLTDTQYF	TGTGCCAGCAGCCCCCGGACACGCTTAACAGATACGCAGTATTTT
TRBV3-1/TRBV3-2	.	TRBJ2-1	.	CASSAHRRNNEQFF	TGTGCCAGCAGCGCCCACCGGCGGAACAATGAGCAGTTCTTC
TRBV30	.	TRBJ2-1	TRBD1	CAWSVGGTGGLYNEQFF	TGTGCCTGGAGTGTAGGTGGGACAGGGGGTTTGTACAATGAGCAGTTCTTC
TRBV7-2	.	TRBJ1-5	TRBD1	CASSLTGGNQPQHF	TGTGCCAGCAGCTTAACAGGGGGCAATCAGCCCCAGCATTTT
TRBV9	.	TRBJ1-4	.	CASSNFMEEKLFF	TGTGCCAGCAGTAACTTCATGGAGGAAAAACTGTTTTTT